This T cell receptor beta chain was profiled in a study of T-cell reconstitution after alpha-beta-depleted transplantation in children. Preparation of the TCRbeta library involved a method that used unique molecular identifiers. Via MiXCR, TCRdb re-called the PCR reads, giving one row per CDR3 protein. The sample lists almost 500,000 distinct CDR3 sequences, around 12% seen once, with about 5% in the top ten. This clonotype was observed many times. This TCR was sampled from a human donor who donated a stem cell graft to a child with combined immunodeficiency. The source was PBMCs from the stem cell graft donor, collected from the stem cell graft.

The CDR3 coding sequence is TGTGCCAGCACCCGCACTGGAGTAGGGCACGAGCAGTACTTC. It yields the protein CASTRTGVGHEQYF. The V and J genes are TRBV12-3 or TRBV12-4 and TRBJ2-7; D gene ambiguous. Trimming shortened V by 7 bases and J by 5 bases, and 18 bases separated the two germline ends. The CDR3 is 14 amino acids.